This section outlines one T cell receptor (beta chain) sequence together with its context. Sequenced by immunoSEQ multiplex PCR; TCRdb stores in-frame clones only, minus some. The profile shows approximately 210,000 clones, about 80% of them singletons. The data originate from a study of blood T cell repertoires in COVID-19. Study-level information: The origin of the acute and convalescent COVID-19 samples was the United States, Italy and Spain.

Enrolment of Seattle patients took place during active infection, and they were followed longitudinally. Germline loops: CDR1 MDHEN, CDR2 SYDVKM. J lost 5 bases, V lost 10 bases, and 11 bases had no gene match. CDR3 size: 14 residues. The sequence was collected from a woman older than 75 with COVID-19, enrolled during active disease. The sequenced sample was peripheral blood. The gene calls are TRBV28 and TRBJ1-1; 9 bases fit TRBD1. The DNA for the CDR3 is TGTGCCACTTACAGGGGGCGAGGGGTAACTGAAGCTTTCTTT. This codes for CATYRGRGVTEAFF.